This record covers a single T cell receptor (beta chain). The data derive from a study of blood T cell repertoires in COVID-19. After removal of 4 bases from V and 4 bases from J, the junction contained 2 bases not matched to a gene. CDR1 SGDLS and CDR2 YYNGEE come from the germline V gene. CDR3 length: 13 residues. Enrollees, 18 to 89 years old, lived in around 23 US areas. Sequencing was performed with immunoSEQ multiplex PCR; in TCRdb, only in-frame clones are kept and a portion is missing. The sample has about 300,000 clones; approximately 84% are singletons. Sample: PBMCs or T cells enriched from blood (not recorded which). The rearrangement links TRBV9 to TRBJ1-5; 7 nucleotides align to TRBD1. This TCR was recovered from a man aged 25-45 years who had recovered from COVID-19. This CDR3 reads CASSPGGNQPQHF. CDR3 nucleotide sequence: TGTGCCAGCAGCCCAGGGGGAAATCAGCCCCAGCATTTT.